The 10 T cell receptor beta chains given below trace back to one sample, sequenced in a study of shared T cell receptors in the human thymus. Sequenced by immunoSEQ multiplex PCR; TCRdb stores in-frame clones only, minus some. The sample yields hundreds of thousands of clones, approximately 88% seen once. The data also belong to a second study, concerning human thymus T cells.

Material for sequencing was thymocytes. These receptors came from a boy under two years old with a congenital heart defect.

Written as DNA, the CDR3 is TGTGCCAGCAGCTTAGAAGTCAAGCGGGAGAGTACCGGGGAGCTGTTTTTT. Residues: CASSLEVKRESTGELFF. V is TRBV11-3 and J is TRBJ2-2, with 8 positions matching TRBD2. In germline, CDR1 is SGHNT, CDR2 YENEEA. V was clipped by 0 bases and J by 5 bases; unmatched bases: 8. CDR3 length: 17 amino acids.

The V gene is TRBV7-9, the J gene TRBJ1-2; 10 bases are shared with TRBD1. The germline gives CDR1 SEHNR, CDR2 FQNEAQ (reference sequence). Trimming removed 3 bases from V and 7 bases from J; junction bases left unmatched: 8. The CDR3 loop spans 15 amino acids. CDR3 residues: CASSFSDRGRGGYTF. CDR3 in DNA: TGTGCCAGCAGCTTCAGTGACAGGGGGCGCGGTGGCTACACCTTC.

The CDR3 loop is CASSLAWRTSDYEQYF. The CDR3 DNA sequence: TGTGCCAGCAGCTTAGCGTGGAGGACTAGCGACTACGAGCAGTACTTC. The chain links TRBV7-8 to TRBJ2-7, with TRBD2 matching 9 bases. Trimming removed 0 bases from V and 3 bases from J; junction bases left unmatched: 6. The CDR3 totals 16 residues. Germline CDR1 and CDR2: SGHVS and FQNEAQ.

This sequence joins TRBV10-1 and TRBJ2-7; 15 bases align to TRBD2. The CDR3 is 14 residues long. Germline CDR1 and CDR2: WNHNN and SYGVQD (reference sequence). With V trimmed by 6 bases and J by 7 bases, 4 bases remained unmatched. The CDR3 protein is CASRAGLAGGEQYF. Here the CDR3 DNA reads TGCGCCAGCAGAGCGGGACTAGCGGGAGGAGAGCAGTACTTC.

The chain joins TRBV4-3 to TRBJ2-1, with unresolved D. V was cut by 2 bases and J by 6 bases, with 11 bases left in between. The germline V gene has CDR1 LGHNA and CDR2 YSLEER. This CDR3 has 14 residues. CDR3 residues: CASSQQRSSNEQFF. The CDR3, as DNA: TGCGCCAGCAGCCAACAAAGGAGTTCCAATGAGCAGTTCTTC.

As concerns this clone: This sample also contains other DNA sequences that code for the same CDR3. V usage is TRBV7-9 and J usage is TRBJ2-7; D gene uncertain. V lost 0 bases, J lost 3 bases, and 3 bases lay in between. Germline-derived CDR1 and CDR2 are SEHNR and FQNEAQ (reference sequence). CDR3 size: 12 residues. CDR3 amino acids: CASSLARYEQYF. In DNA form, the CDR3 reads TGTGCCAGCAGCTTAGCTCGCTACGAGCAGTACTTC.

The rearrangement links TRBV4-3 to TRBJ2-1; 7 bases match TRBD2. Unmatched junction bases numbered 9, after V lost 0 bases and J lost 7 bases. CDR1 is LGHNA and CDR2 is YSLEER in the germline V gene. CDR3 length equals 16 residues. Here the CDR3 reads CASSQDRREKWNEQFF. DNA of the CDR3: TGCGCCAGCAGCCAAGATAGGCGGGAGAAGTGGAATGAGCAGTTCTTC.

The V call is TRBV12-5, the J call TRBJ1-2; D is ambiguous. The CDR3 is 14 residues long. The V end was cut by 0 bases, the J end by 6 bases, with 11 bases between. Germline V CDR1 and CDR2: LGHNT, FRNRAP. CDR3 sequence reads: CASGLVGGRHGYTF. The CDR3 nucleotides read TGTGCTAGTGGTTTGGTAGGAGGGAGGCATGGCTACACCTTC.

The J gene is TRBJ2-7, the V gene TRBV9, with 14 positions matching TRBD2. The CDR3 spans 16 residues. The ends lost 4 bases at V and 2 bases at J; junction bases unmatched: 5. Germline V gene sequence: CDR1 SGDLS, CDR2 YYNGEE. Here the CDR3 reads CASSPGLAGGPYEQYF. The CDR3 bases are TGTGCCAGCAGCCCAGGACTAGCGGGAGGACCCTACGAGCAGTACTTC.

This clone was recorded a few times. The chain couples TRBV29-1 to TRBJ2-4; maybe TRBD1 (7 bases). The CDR3 contains 12 residues. V lost 4 bases and J 7 bases, leaving 11 bases between the germline ends. The germline V gene encodes CDR1 SQVTM and CDR2 ANQGSEA. The CDR3 DNA reads as TGCAGCGTTGGCGGGACAGCGAACATTCAGTACTTC. Amino acid sequence: CSVGGTANIQYF. The complete variable domain, with remaining parts taken from reference TRBV29-1 and TRBJ2-4, reads SAVISQKPSRDICQRGTSLTIQCQVDSQVTMMFWYRQQPGQSLTLIATANQGSEATYESGFVIDKFPISRPNLTFSTLTVSNMSPEDSSIYLCSVGGTANIQYFGAGTRLSVL.